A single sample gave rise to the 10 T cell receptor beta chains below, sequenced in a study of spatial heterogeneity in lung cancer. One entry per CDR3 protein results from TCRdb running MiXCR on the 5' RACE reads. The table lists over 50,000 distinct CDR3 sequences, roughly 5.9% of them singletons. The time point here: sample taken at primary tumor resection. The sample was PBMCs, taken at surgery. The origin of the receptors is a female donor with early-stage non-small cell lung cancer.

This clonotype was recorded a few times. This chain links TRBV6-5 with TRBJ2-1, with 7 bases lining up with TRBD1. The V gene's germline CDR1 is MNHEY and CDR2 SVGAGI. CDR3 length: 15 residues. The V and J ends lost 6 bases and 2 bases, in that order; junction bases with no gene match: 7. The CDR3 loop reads CASRPDRVAYNEQFF. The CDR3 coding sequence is TGTGCCAGCAGACCCGACAGGGTCGCCTACAATGAGCAGTTCTTC.

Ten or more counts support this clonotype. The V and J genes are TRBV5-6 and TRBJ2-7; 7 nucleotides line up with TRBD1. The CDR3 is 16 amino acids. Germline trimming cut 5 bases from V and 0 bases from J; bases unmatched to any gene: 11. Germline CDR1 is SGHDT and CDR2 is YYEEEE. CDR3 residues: CASRRRGTASSYEQYV. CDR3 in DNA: TGTGCCAGCAGGCGGAGAGGGACAGCTTCCTCCTACGAGCAGTACGTC.

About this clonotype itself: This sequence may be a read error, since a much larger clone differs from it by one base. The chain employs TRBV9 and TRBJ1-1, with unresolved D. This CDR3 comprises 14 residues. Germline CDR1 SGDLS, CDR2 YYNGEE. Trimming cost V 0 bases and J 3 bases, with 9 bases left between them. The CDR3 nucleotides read TGTGCCAGCAGCGTAGTCTCAGGAGACACTGAAGCTTTCTTT. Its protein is CASSVVSGDTEAFF. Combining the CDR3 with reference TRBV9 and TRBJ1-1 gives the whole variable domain DSGVTQTPKHLITATGQRVTLRCSPRSGDLSVYWYQQSLDQGLQFLIQYYNGEERAKGNILERFSAQQFPDLHSELNLSSLELGDSALYFCASSVVSGDTEAFFGQGTRLTVV.

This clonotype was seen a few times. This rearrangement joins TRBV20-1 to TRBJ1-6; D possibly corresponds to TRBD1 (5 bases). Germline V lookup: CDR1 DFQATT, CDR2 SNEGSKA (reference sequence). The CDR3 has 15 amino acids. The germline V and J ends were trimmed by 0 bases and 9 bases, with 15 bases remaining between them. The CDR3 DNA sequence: TGCAGTGCTAGAGATGCGGGCCCGGGGACTTCACCCCTCCACTTT. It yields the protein CSARDAGPGTSPLHF.

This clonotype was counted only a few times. The CDR3 spells CASSPGWGNQPQHF. The CDR3 DNA follows: TGTGCCAGCAGTCCAGGTTGGGGCAATCAGCCCCAGCATTTT. The chain combines TRBV27 with TRBJ1-5, with D hard to call. CDR3 length equals 14 residues. The V gene's germline CDR1 is MNHEY and CDR2 SMNVEV (reference sequence). Trimming removed 5 bases at V and 2 bases at J, with 10 bases between.

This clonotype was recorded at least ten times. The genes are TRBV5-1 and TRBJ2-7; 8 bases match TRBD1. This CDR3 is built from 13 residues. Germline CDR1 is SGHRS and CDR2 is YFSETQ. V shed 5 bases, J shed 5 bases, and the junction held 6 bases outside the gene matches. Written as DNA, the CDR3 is TGCGCCAGCAGGGTTGGACAGGGCCACGAGCAGTACTTC. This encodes CASRVGQGHEQYF.

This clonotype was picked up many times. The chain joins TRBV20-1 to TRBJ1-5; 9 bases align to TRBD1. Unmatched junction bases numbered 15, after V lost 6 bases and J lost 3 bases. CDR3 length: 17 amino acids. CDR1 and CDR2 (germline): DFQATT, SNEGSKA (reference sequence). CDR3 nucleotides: TGCAGTGCCCGAAAGAACAGGGGGCCAGGTGACAATCAGCCCCAGCATTTT. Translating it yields CSARKNRGPGDNQPQHF.

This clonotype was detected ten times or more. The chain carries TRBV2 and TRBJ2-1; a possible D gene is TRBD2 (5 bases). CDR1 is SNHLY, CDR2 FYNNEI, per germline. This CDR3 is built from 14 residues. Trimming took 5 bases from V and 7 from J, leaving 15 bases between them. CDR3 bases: TGTGCCAGCAGTCCGCTAGCCCTGGGGAATGAGCAGTTCTTC. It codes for CASSPLALGNEQFF. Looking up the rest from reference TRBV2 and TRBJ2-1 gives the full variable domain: EPEVTQTPSHQVTQMGQEVILRCVPISNHLYFYWYRQILGQKVEFLVSFYNNEISEKSEIFDDQFSVERPDGSNFTLKIRSTKLEDSAMYFCASSPLALGNEQFFGPGTRLTVL.

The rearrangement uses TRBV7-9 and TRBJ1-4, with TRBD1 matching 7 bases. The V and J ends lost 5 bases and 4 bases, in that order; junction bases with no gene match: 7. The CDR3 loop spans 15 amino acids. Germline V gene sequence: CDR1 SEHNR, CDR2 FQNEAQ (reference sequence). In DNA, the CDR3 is TGTGCCAGCAGCACGGGGGACAGCCTTAATGAAAAACTGTTTTTT. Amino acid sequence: CASSTGDSLNEKLFF.

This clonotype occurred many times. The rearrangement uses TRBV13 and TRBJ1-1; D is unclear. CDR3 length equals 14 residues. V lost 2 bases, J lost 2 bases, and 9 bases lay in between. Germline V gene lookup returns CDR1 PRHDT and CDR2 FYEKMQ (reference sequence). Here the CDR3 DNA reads TGTGCCAGCAGCTTAATCACAGTCAACACTGAAGCTTTCTTT. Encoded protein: CASSLITVNTEAFF.